This paragraph covers one T cell receptor (beta chain) sequence. This clonotype appeared a few times. Its antigen target is currently unknown. Base-call qualities are not available, and no considerably larger clone is one nucleotide away. TCR cDNA was synthesized by 5'RACE template switching, which introduced a universal primer site and unique molecular identifiers. Priming of cDNA synthesis was performed from both the TCR alpha and TCR beta constant segments. Two PCR steps were used to amplify libraries, with sample barcodes and sequencing adapters being added in the second step. Sequencing of libraries was done on Illumina HiSeq 2500 (2x100 bp) or NovaSeq (2x150 bp). The original pipeline was this. Reads were demultiplexed and collapsed into UMI consensus sequences with MIGEC, and V(D)J alignment was performed with MiXCR. Vaccine-responding clonotypes were identified with edgeR using replicate PBMC samples, with FDR below 0.01 and a log2 fold change above 5 up to day 15 being required. CD4 or CD8 identity was assigned to each bulk clonotype according to whether the clonotype was present at higher abundance in the sequenced CD4 repertoire or the sequenced CD8 repertoire. Starting from the raw public reads, TCRdb applied fastp trimming at Q25, assembled clones with MiXCR and retained in-frame beta chains. One record per CDR3 amino acid sequence lists the most common genes and DNA. For this entry, the V and J calls and clone size follow TCRdb and not the study's own pipeline. The sample table holds under 550,000 distinct CDR3 sequences, of which roughly a fifth were seen once. Around 16% of the sample goes to the ten largest clones.

In light of the paper, this sample's treatment or condition label describes: live attenuated yellow fever vaccine strain. At each blood-draw timepoint, two biological replicates of bulk PBMCs were collected. PBMCs were isolated from peripheral blood using a standard Ficoll-Paque protocol. TriZol was used to extract RNA from bulk PBMCs, from CD4 and CD8 fractions, and from dextramer-positive and dextramer-negative fractions. The source of the sample is a study of T cells after yellow fever vaccination (dated by TCRdb to between 2018 and 2021). Some background on the complete study: The SMART-Seq v4 Ultra Low Input RNA kit was used to prepare libraries from fractions with low cell numbers. Blood was collected at multiple timepoints before and after primary and secondary immunization, and bulk PBMC replicates and cell subsets were isolated. The cohort comprised two healthy male donors, one aged 18 to 29 and one aged 30 to 40 years. To follow T-cell clones before and after primary and booster YFV17D yellow fever vaccination, bulk TCR alpha and beta repertoires were sequenced over time.

The germline V gene gives CDR1 as SQVTM and CDR2 as ANQGSEA. V loses 6 bases of germline sequence and J loses 2 bases, and the interval between the two ends is 14 bases. From cysteine to phenylalanine, the CDR3 is 14 amino acids long. Only the CDR3 portion is preserved as DNA: 42 bases, with reading frame beginning at the first base. Findings and caveats that apply to the study as a whole: Compared with the primary T-cell response, the secondary T-cell response was faster but weaker, reaching its peak on day 5 rather than on day 15. Computational filtering was required because FACS-sorted repertoires could contain abundant contaminating clonotypes from the bulk population. Most clones expanded after primary vaccination (approximately 95% of CD4 and 88% of CD8) were re-detected after the booster, suggesting that broad memory maintenance occurred. Because only a couple of donors were included in the study, the extent to which the findings can be generalized is limited. A small fraction of clonotypes appeared in both the CD4 and CD8 compartments, likely as a result of convergent recombination.

The specimen was PBMCs, collected less than 25 days after the first yellow fever vaccination. This chain is built from TRBV29-1 and TRBJ2-1; the D region possibly corresponds to TRBD2 (6 bases align). This clonotype was sampled from a young man who received the YFV17D yellow fever vaccine. The DNA sequence follows: TGCAGCGTGAACCGGGACTGGGCCTACAATGAGCAGTTCTTC. It translates as CSVNRDWAYNEQFF.